This TCR beta chain was obtained from a study of blood T cell repertoires in COVID-19. Original data processing: Reference gene primer amplification in the assay estimated nucleated cell counts. Clones were sequenced by immunoSEQ multiplex PCR, and TCRdb holds only the in-frame ones, with some missing. V and J calls and clone size come straight from that table; D and trimming were deduced from the DNA. The sample consists of a few hundred thousand clones, 75% to 90% of them appearing once. The receptor was isolated from a man aged 25-45 years who had recovered from COVID-19. Input material: PBMCs or T cells enriched from blood (not recorded which).

The CDR3 DNA reads TGTGCCAGCAGTTACTCTCTCGGGAACACTGAAGCTTTCTTT. Encoded protein: CASSYSLGNTEAFF. The chain links TRBV6-5 to TRBJ1-1; D unresolved. V shed 0 bases and J shed 1 base, with 6 bases lying between them. Germline CDR1 and CDR2: MNHEY and SVGAGI. This CDR3 contains 14 residues.